Following are 17 T cell receptor beta chains from one sample sequenced in a study of blood T cell repertoires in COVID-19. Measured with immunoSEQ multiplex PCR; TCRdb has only the in-frame clones, and not every one. The data hold 55,000 to 75,000 clones, with about three quarters observed a single time. Sequencing was done on a sample of peripheral blood. The receptors derive from a human donor in a cohort sampled during active COVID-19.

The V call is TRBV3-1 (or the pseudogene TRBV3-2), the J call TRBJ1-1; 8 nucleotides align to TRBD1. In germline, CDR1 is LGHDT, CDR2 YNNKEL (reference sequence). The ends lost 0 bases at V and 4 bases at J; junction bases unmatched: 13. The CDR3 is 18 residues long. CDR3 amino acids: CASSQDGGQGARVTEAFF. CDR3 nucleotides: TGTGCCAGCAGCCAAGATGGGGGCCAGGGGGCGCGGGTCACTGAAGCTTTCTTT.

The gene calls are TRBV7-9 and TRBJ2-2; no firm D call. Trimming removed 5 bases from V and 4 bases from J, with 2 bases in between. There are 11 residues in the CDR3. Germline-derived CDR1 and CDR2 are SEHNR and FQNEAQ (reference sequence). The CDR3 bases are TGTGCCAGCAGCCGCACCGGGGAGCTGTTTTTT. It specifies CASSRTGELFF.

The chain has TRBV27 and TRBJ1-1, with D hard to call. The CDR3 is 12 residues long. V was pared by 8 bases and J by 7 bases, with 14 bases between. Germline CDR1 is MNHEY and CDR2 is SMNVEV (reference sequence). DNA for the CDR3: TGTGCCAGCGGCGTGGAACCGGGTGAAGCTTTCTTT. This translates into CASGVEPGEAFF.

As regards this clone: Different DNA sequences within this sample yield the same CDR3. The chain employs TRBV6-5 and TRBJ2-7; TRBD1 matches 7 bases. With 6 bases clipped from V and 2 bases from J, the junction kept 7 bases outside the gene matches. The CDR3 runs 14 residues. The germline V gene encodes CDR1 MNHEY and CDR2 SVGAGI. CDR3 amino acids: CASSLRQGPYEQYF. The CDR3 DNA sequence: TGTGCCAGCAGCCTCAGACAGGGACCCTACGAGCAGTACTTC.

The sample holds one count of this clone. V is TRBV18 and J is TRBJ1-1; 10 bases map to TRBD1. CDR3 length equals 14 residues. Trimming cost V 9 bases and J 6 bases; bases outside gene matches: 10. The germline CDR1 and CDR2 sequences are KGHSH and LQKENI. This CDR3 is CASSPGQGGPEAFF. Written as DNA, the CDR3 is TGTGCCAGTTCTCCCGGACAGGGGGGCCCTGAAGCTTTCTTT. The entire variable domain, with the rest obtained from reference TRBV18 and TRBJ1-1, is as follows: NAGVMQNPRHLVRRRGQEARLRCSPMKGHSHVYWYRQLPEEGLKFMVYLQKENIIDESGMPKERFSAEFPKEGPSILRIQQVVRGDSAAYFCASSPGQGGPEAFFGQGTRLTVV.

The rearrangement links TRBV10-3 to TRBJ1-5; tentatively, D is TRBD1 (5 bases). The germline CDR1 and CDR2 sequences are ENHRY and SYGVKD. The ends were cut back, 0 bases at V and 0 bases at J, with 9 bases in the middle. There are 16 residues in the CDR3. CDR3: CAISESGQVSNQPQHF. CDR3 bases: TGTGCCATCAGTGAGTCAGGACAAGTTAGCAATCAGCCCCAGCATTTT.

The chain couples TRBV7-6 to TRBJ2-2; TRBD1 matches 9 bases. V shed 6 bases and J 6 bases; nucleotides not matched to a gene: 11. Germline CDR1 SGHVS, CDR2 FNYEAQ. This CDR3 region has 16 residues. The CDR3 is CASSPWTGDDAGELFF. CDR3 DNA sequence: TGTGCCAGCAGTCCTTGGACAGGGGATGACGCCGGGGAGCTGTTTTTT.

The chain's CDR3 is CASSSPTQSGKNIQYF. CDR3 nucleotides: TGTGCCAGCAGCTCCCCGACCCAGAGCGGCAAAAACATTCAGTACTTC. This sequence joins TRBV28 and TRBJ2-4; D may be TRBD2 (5 bases). Trimming cost V 6 bases and J 3 bases, with 18 bases left between them. Germline CDR1 reads MDHEN; CDR2 reads SYDVKM. The CDR3 loop spans 16 amino acids.

The gene calls are TRBV5-5 and TRBJ2-7; the match to TRBD2 covers 13 bases. This CDR3 has 17 amino acids. Germline loops: CDR1 SGHKS, CDR2 YYEKEE (reference sequence). Trimming at V came to 2 bases and at J to 2 bases, leaving 7 bases not matched to a gene. In nucleotides, the CDR3 is TGTGCCAGCAGCTTAACCGGGACTAGCGGGGCCGCCTACGAGCAGTACTTC. It is translated as CASSLTGTSGAAYEQYF. The entire variable domain, with the rest obtained from reference TRBV5-5 and TRBJ2-7, is as follows: DAGVTQSPTHLIKTRGQQVTLRCSPISGHKSVSWYQQVLGQGPQFIFQYYEKEERGRGNFPDRFSARQFPNYSSELNVNALLLGDSALYLCASSLTGTSGAAYEQYFGPGTRLTVT.

The rearrangement links TRBV27 to TRBJ2-1; 7 bases agree with TRBD2. The CDR3 is made up of 19 amino acids. Losses at the gene ends were 5 bases for V and 8 bases for J; bases not matched to a gene: 24. From germline, CDR1 is MNHEY and CDR2 SMNVEV (reference sequence). This chain's CDR3 is CASSPINRGRSRENDEQFF. CDR3 DNA: TGTGCCAGCAGTCCCATAAACCGCGGGAGAAGTAGGGAGAACGATGAGCAGTTCTTC.

The rearrangement links TRBV11-2 to TRBJ2-7; D unresolved. The CDR3 runs to 15 residues. Trimming pared 5 bases from V and 3 bases from J, leaving 17 bases between. Germline V lookup: CDR1 SGHAT, CDR2 FQNNGV. The CDR3 loop reads CASSRGQDPIYEQYF. The CDR3 bases are TGTGCCAGCAGCAGAGGCCAAGACCCCATCTACGAGCAGTACTTC. Supplemented by reference TRBV11-2 and TRBJ2-7, the full variable domain reads EAGVAQSPRYKIIEKRQSVAFWCNPISGHATLYWYQQILGQGPKLLIQFQNNGVVDDSQLPKDRFSAERLKGVDSTLKIQPAKLEDSAVYLCASSRGQDPIYEQYFGPGTRLTVT.

The chain carries TRBV9 and TRBJ2-3; a possible D gene is TRBD1 (5 bases). The CDR3 length is 14 residues. Per germline, CDR1 SGDLS and CDR2 YYNGEE. Trimming removed 5 bases at V and 5 bases at J, with 15 bases between. The CDR3, as DNA: TGTGCCAGCAGTGCGGAACCTAGGGGAGATACGCAGTATTTT. Its translation: CASSAEPRGDTQYF.

CDR3 coding DNA: TGTGCCAGCAGCCCCAGACAGGGCTCCTATAATTCACCCCTCCACTTT. It encodes CASSPRQGSYNSPLHF. This chain connects TRBV28 to TRBJ1-6; 7 bases match TRBD1. Germline-derived CDR1 and CDR2 are MDHEN and SYDVKM. The J segment lost 0 bases and the V segment lost 6 bases, leaving 5 bases of the junction unmatched. The CDR3 has 16 residues.

This clone was picked up a small number of times. This chain links TRBV5-4 with TRBJ2-3, with D perhaps matching TRBD1 (6 bases). Germline-derived CDR1 and CDR2 are SGHNT and YYREEE (reference sequence). The length of the CDR3 is 16 residues. Trimming stripped 2 bases from V and 2 bases from J, with 15 bases between. CDR3 amino acids: CASSFEGVSLTDTQYF. CDR3 coding DNA: TGTGCCAGCAGCTTCGAGGGGGTTTCTCTCACAGATACGCAGTATTTT. Full variable domain (rest looked up from reference TRBV5-4 and TRBJ2-3): ETGVTQSPTHLIKTRGQQVTLRCSSQSGHNTVSWYQQALGQGPQFIFQYYREEENGRGNFPPRFSGLQFPNYSSELNVNALELDDSALYLCASSFEGVSLTDTQYFGPGTRLTVL.

This chain's CDR3 is CASSQNTGTEAFF. The CDR3 nucleotides are TGTGCCAGCTCACAGAATACAGGGACTGAAGCTTTCTTT. V and J are TRBV18 and TRBJ1-1; a possible D gene is TRBD1 (6 bases). The CDR3 is 13 amino acids. Trimming removed 4 bases from V and 5 bases from J, with 11 bases in between. Germline V gene sequence: CDR1 KGHSH, CDR2 LQKENI.

The chain joins TRBV24-1 to TRBJ2-1; TRBD2 agrees at 11 bases. The CDR3 length is 17 residues. V lost 4 bases and J lost 5; bases outside the gene matches: 9. Per germline, CDR1 KGHDR and CDR2 SFDVKD. In nucleotides, the CDR3 is TGTGCCACCAGTGAGCCATCCGGGACTAGCGGCCACAATGAGCAGTTCTTC. The encoded protein is CATSEPSGTSGHNEQFF.

The CDR3 spells CASSTGQGEETQYF. CDR3 bases: TGTGCCAGCAGCACGGGACAGGGGGAGGAGACCCAGTACTTC. The chain employs TRBV7-9 and TRBJ2-5; TRBD1 aligns across 11 bases. This CDR3 region has 14 residues. V lost 5 bases and J lost 5; bases outside the gene matches: 4. Germline V gene lookup returns CDR1 SEHNR and CDR2 FQNEAQ (reference sequence).